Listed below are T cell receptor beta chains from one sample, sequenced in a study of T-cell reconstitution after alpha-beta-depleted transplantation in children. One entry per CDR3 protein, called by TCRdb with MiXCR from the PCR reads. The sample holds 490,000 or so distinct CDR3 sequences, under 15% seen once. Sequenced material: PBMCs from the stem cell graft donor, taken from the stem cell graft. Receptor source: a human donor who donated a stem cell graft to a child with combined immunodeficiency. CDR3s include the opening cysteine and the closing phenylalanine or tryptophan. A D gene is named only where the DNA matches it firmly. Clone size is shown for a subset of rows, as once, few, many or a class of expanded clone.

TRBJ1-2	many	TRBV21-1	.	TGTGCCAGCAGCAAGAACATTAGGTCCGGGACAGGGCTGTTGGGCACCTTC	CASSKNIRSGTGLLGTF
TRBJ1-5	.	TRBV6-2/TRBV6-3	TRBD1	TGTGCCAGCAGCCCCCCTACGGGACAGAGCAATCAGCCCCAGCATTTT	CASSPPTGQSNQPQHF
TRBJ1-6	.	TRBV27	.	TGTGCCAGCAGTTTCCAAGGGGCCCCCCTCCACTTT	CASSFQGAPLHF
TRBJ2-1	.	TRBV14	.	TGTGCCAGCAGCCAGCCGGCGATAAACCGCAATGAGCAGTTCTTC	CASSQPAINRNEQFF
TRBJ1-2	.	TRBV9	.	TGTGCCAGCAGCGTACGATCAGTCACAACTAACTATGGCTACACCTTC	CASSVRSVTTNYGYTF
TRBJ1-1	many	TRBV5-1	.	TGCGCCAGCAGCTTGTACCAGACGAACACTGAAGCTTTCTTT	CASSLYQTNTEAFF
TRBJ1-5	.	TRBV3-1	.	TGTGCCAGCTGCCAAGTTGATGGTGCCGGGCCCGGGGGCCAGCCCCAGCATTTT	CASCQVDGAGPGGQPQHF
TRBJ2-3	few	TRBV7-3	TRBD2	TGTGCCAGCAGCCCGGGACTAGCTATAGATACGCAGTATTTT	CASSPGLAIDTQYF
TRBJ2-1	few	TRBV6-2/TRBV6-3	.	TGTGCCAGCAGTTACTACCTAGCTCCGGATAGCTCCTACAATGAGCAGTTCTTC	CASSYYLAPDSSYNEQFF
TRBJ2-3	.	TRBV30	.	TGTGCCTGGAGGGCCCGAAACACAGATACGCAGTATTTT	CAWRARNTDTQYF
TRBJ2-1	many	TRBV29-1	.	TGCAGCGTTGAAAGATTAGCGGTCTACAATGAGCAGTTCTTC	CSVERLAVYNEQFF
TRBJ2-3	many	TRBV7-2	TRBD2	TGTGCCAGCAGCTCGGGACTAGCGGGAGGGGCAGATACGCAGTATTTT	CASSSGLAGGADTQYF
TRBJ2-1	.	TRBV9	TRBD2	TGTGCCAGCAGCGTAGCGGGGACTAGCGGGAGTTCCGTTGAGCAGTTCTTC	CASSVAGTSGSSVEQFF
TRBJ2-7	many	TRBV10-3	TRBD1	TGTGCCATCAGTCGGGACAGGACCTACGAGCAGTACTTC	CAISRDRTYEQYF
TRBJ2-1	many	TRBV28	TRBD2	TGTGCCAGCAGTTTAGGGTTAGCGGGAATCTACAATGAGCAGTTCTTC	CASSLGLAGIYNEQFF
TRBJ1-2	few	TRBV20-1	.	TGCAGTGCTCCCGGGACGAACTATGGCTACACCTTC	CSAPGTNYGYTF
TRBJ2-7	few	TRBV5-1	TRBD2	TGCGCCAGCAGGGACCCAAGCGGGAGGCCTGCGGAGCAGTACTTC	CASRDPSGRPAEQYF
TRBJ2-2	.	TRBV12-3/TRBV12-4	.	TGTGCCAGCAGCTTCCGTGCTGCGGGCTTCAGTACCGGGGAGCTGTTTTTT	CASSFRAAGFSTGELFF
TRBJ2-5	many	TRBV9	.	TGTGCCAGCAGCCCTTCCTCGGGACAACCAAGGGAGACCCAGTACTTC	CASSPSSGQPRETQYF
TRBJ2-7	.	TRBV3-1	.	TGTGCCAGCAGCCCATCCGGGCACGAGCAGTACTTC	CASSPSGHEQYF
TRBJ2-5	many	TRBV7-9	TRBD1	TGTGCCAGCAGCTTAGGCGGGACAGGGATTGGGGAGACCCAGTACTTC	CASSLGGTGIGETQYF
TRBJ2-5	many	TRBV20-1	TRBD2	TGCAGTGCTGGAAAGACTAGCGGGAACGAAGAGACCCAGTACTTC	CSAGKTSGNEETQYF
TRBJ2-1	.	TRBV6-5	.	TGTGCCAGCAGTTTGACAGGTGTCAATGAGCAGTTCTTC	CASSLTGVNEQFF
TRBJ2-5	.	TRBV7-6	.	TGTGCCAGCACCGGGCGGCGGGGATTCGAGACCCAGTACTTC	CASTGRRGFETQYF
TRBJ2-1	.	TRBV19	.	TGTGCCAGTAGTATAGGGGTAGCCGTCTACAATGAGCAGTTCTTC	CASSIGVAVYNEQFF
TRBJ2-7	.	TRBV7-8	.	TGTGCCAGCAGCATCCGGGCGGACGAGCAGTACTTC	CASSIRADEQYF
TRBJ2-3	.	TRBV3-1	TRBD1	TGTGCCAGCAGCCGGGGGGACAGGGTTCTGAGAGATACGCAGTATTTT	CASSRGDRVLRDTQYF
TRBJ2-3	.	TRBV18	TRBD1	TGTGCCAGCTCGGCCGGGACAGGGGCCGCAGATACGCAGTATTTT	CASSAGTGAADTQYF
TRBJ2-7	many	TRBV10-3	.	TGTGCCATCAACCCGACTAGGGATACCTACGAGCAGTACTTC	CAINPTRDTYEQYF
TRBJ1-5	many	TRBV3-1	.	TGTGCCAGCAGCCAGGGACGAGGTCAGCCCCAGCATTTT	CASSQGRGQPQHF
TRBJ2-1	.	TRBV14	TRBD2	TGTGCCAGCAGCCTTTTCAGCGGGGGTATAAGTGAGCAGTTCTTC	CASSLFSGGISEQFF
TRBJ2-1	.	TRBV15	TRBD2	TGTGCCACCAGCACTGCTAGCGGGACTCCCGGCGCGTTC	CATSTASGTPGAF
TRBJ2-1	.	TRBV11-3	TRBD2	TGTGCCAGCAGCGTCATAGCGGGAGGGTACAATGAGCAGTTCTTC	CASSVIAGGYNEQFF
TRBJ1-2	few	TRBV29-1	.	TGCAGCGCCGCGGAGTTTACAGATGGCTACACCTTC	CSAAEFTDGYTF
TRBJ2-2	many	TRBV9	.	TGTGCCAGCAGCGGAACGGGGTCTGCGAACACCGGGGAGCTGTTTTTT	CASSGTGSANTGELFF
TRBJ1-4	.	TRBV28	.	TGTGCCAGCCGCGACCCACCAACTAATGAAAAACTGTTTTTT	CASRDPPTNEKLFF
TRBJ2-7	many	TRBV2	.	TGTGCCAGCGGCCGACAGTACGAGCAGTACTTC	CASGRQYEQYF
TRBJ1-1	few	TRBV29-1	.	TGCAGCGTTGATCCGGGTAGAGGGAACACTGAAGCTTTCTTT	CSVDPGRGNTEAFF
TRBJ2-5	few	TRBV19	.	TGTGCCAGTAGTGCGGCCGACCTACCCTCGGGGGAGACCCAGTACTTC	CASSAADLPSGETQYF
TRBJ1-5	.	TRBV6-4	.	TGTGCCAGCAGTGACGAGGGGACGCGAGGTACTAATCAGCCCCAGCATTTT	CASSDEGTRGTNQPQHF
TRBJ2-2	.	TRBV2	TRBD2	TGTGCCACCCAAGTCGCGGGGGAGAACACCGGGGAGCTGTTTTTT	CATQVAGENTGELFF
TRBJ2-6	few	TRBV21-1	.	TGTGCCAGCAGCAAAGCGCTTTGTTGTCCGGCCAGGGGCCCGCCTGGGGCCAACGTCCTGACTTTC	CASSKALCCPARGPPGANVLTF
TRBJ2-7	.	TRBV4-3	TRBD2	TGCGCCAGCAGCCAGGGACTAGCTGGCGCGCCGCAGTACTTC	CASSQGLAGAPQYF
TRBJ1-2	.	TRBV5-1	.	TGCGCCAGCAGCTATTTGCGGGGGACGTCGTCGGGCTATGGCTACACCTTC	CASSYLRGTSSGYGYTF
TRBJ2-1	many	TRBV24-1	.	TGTGCCACCAGCGATTTGAGGGGGGGGACCTCCTACAATGAGCAGTTCTTC	CATSDLRGGTSYNEQFF
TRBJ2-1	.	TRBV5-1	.	TGCGCCAGCAGCTTGGACGGGAGTAGCTCCTACAATGAGCAGTTCTTC	CASSLDGSSSYNEQFF
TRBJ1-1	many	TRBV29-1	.	TGCAGCGTTGATAGGGCAGGAGGTACTGAAGCTTTCTTT	CSVDRAGGTEAFF
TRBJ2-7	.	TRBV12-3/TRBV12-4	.	TGTGCCAGCAGAACTCTGGGGCGCTACGAGCAGTACTTC	CASRTLGRYEQYF
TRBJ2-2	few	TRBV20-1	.	TGCAGTGCTAGACCCCCCGGCGGGGGCTCCACCGGGGAGCTGTTTTTT	CSARPPGGGSTGELFF
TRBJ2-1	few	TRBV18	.	TGTGCCAGCTCACCGGTGATAAGGGGGGACTACCGAAATGAGCAGTTCTTC	CASSPVIRGDYRNEQFF
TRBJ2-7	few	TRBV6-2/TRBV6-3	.	TGTGCCAGCAGCCGGACCCGCGCTGGGCAGTACTTC	CASSRTRAGQYF
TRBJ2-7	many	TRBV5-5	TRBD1	TGTGCCAGCAGCTTCGGGACAGGGGTCTACGAGCAGTACTTC	CASSFGTGVYEQYF
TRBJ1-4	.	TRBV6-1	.	TGTGCCACCAAAAAGGGGGGCGCATATGAAAAACTGTTTTTT	CATKKGGAYEKLFF
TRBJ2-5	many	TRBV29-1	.	TGCAGCGCTGTAGAGTTAGGATTACAGGCCAGCCAAGAGACCCAGTACTTC	CSAVELGLQASQETQYF
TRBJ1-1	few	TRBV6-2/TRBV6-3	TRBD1	TGTGCCAGCAGTTTTCGACAGGGGGCAACTGAAGCTTTCTTT	CASSFRQGATEAFF
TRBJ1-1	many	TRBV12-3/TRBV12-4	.	TGTGCCAGCAGTATCAATAATTCGGGCGGTGAAGCTTTCTTT	CASSINNSGGEAFF
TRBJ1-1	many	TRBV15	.	TGTGCCACCAGCAAGGGCCTCCAGCCCACTGAAGCTTTCTTT	CATSKGLQPTEAFF
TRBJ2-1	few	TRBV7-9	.	TGTGCCAGCAGCTTCCGGCTGTCCCAGGGCAATGAGCAGTTCTTC	CASSFRLSQGNEQFF
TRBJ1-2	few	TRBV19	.	TGTGCCAGCAGAAAGGGGAGGGCCGGCGGCTACACCTTC	CASRKGRAGGYTF
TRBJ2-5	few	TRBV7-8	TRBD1	TGTGCCAGCAGCTTACTCCAGGGGGCGCTAGGGCAAGAGACCCAGTACTTC	CASSLLQGALGQETQYF